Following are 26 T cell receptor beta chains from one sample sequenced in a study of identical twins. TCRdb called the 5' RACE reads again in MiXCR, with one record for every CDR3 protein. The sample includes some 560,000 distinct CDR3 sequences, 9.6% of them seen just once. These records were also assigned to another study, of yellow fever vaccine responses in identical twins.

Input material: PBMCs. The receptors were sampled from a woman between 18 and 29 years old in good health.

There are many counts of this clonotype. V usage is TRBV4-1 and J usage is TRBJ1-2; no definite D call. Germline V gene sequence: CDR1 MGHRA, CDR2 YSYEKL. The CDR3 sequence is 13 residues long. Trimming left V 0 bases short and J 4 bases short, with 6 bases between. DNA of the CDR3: TGCGCCAGCAGCCAAGAATCAGGCTATGGCTACACCTTC. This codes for CASSQESGYGYTF.

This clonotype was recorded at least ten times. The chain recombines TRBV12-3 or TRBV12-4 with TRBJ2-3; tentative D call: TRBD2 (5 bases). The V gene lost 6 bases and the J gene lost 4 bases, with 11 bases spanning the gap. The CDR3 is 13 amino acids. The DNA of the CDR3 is TGTGCCAGCAGAACGGACGGGGCAGATACGCAGTATTTT. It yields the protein CASRTDGADTQYF.

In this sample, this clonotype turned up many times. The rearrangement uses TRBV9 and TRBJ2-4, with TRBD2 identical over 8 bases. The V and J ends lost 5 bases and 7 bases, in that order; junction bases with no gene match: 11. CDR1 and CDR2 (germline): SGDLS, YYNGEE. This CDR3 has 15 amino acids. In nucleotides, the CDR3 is TGTGCCAGCAGTAGGCTCGGGGGGGAGGGGAACATTCAGTACTTC. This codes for CASSRLGGEGNIQYF.

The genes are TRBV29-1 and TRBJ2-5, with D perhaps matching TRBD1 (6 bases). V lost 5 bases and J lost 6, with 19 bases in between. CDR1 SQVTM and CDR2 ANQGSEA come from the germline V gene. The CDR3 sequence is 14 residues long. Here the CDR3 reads CSVQRLGAGKTQYF. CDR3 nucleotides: TGCAGCGTTCAAAGGTTGGGGGCCGGGAAGACCCAGTACTTC.

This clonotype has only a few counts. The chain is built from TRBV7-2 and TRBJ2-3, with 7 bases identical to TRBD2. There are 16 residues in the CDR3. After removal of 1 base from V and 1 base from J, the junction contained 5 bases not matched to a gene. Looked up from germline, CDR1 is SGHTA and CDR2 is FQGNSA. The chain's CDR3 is CASSLVPAGRTDTQYF. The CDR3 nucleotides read TGTGCCAGCAGCTTAGTCCCAGCGGGGCGCACAGATACGCAGTATTTT.

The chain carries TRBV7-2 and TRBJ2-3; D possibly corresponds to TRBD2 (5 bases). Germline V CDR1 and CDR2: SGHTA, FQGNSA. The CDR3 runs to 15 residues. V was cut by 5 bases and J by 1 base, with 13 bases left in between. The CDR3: CASSQAGGRTDTQYF. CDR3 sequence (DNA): TGTGCCAGCAGCCAAGCCGGAGGTCGCACAGATACGCAGTATTTT.

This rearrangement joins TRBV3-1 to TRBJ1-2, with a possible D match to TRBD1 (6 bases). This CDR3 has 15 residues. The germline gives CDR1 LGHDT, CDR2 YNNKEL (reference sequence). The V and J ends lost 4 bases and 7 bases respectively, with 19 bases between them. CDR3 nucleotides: TGTGCCAGCAGCCCACGGACAGACCGTCGAAGTGGCTACACCTTC. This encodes CASSPRTDRRSGYTF.

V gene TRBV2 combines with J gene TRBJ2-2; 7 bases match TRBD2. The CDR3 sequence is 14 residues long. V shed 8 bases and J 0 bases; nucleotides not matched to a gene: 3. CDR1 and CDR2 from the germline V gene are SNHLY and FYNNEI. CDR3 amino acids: CASVLAANTGELFF. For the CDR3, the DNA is TGTGCCAGCGTGCTAGCGGCGAACACCGGGGAGCTGTTTTTT.

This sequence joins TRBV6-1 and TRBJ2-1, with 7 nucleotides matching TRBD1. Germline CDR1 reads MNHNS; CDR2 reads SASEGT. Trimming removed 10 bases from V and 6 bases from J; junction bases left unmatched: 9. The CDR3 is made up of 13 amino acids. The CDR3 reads CAISPGQLNEQFF. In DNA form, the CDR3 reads TGTGCCATTTCCCCGGGACAGCTCAATGAGCAGTTCTTC.

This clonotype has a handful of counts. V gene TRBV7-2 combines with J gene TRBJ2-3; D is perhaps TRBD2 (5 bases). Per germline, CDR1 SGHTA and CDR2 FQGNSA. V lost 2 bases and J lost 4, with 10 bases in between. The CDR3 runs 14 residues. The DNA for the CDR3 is TGTGCCAGCAGCTTAACCGGGATTGCAGATACGCAGTATTTT. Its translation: CASSLTGIADTQYF.

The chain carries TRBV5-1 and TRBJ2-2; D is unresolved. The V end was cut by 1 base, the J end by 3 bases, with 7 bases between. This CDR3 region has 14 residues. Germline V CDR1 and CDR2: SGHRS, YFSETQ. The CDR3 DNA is TGCGCCAGCAGCTTGCTTAGTTACACCGGGGAGCTGTTTTTT. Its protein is CASSLLSYTGELFF.

The CDR3 bases are TGTGCCAGCAGCCAAGAATCGCTAGCTATATCCTACAATGAGCAGTTCTTC. Amino acid sequence: CASSQESLAISYNEQFF. V is TRBV4-2 and J is TRBJ2-1; tentative D call: TRBD2 (5 bases). The CDR3 extends over 17 amino acids. Germline values: CDR1 LGHNA, CDR2 YNFKEQ. Trimming stripped 0 bases from V and 1 base from J, with 13 bases between.

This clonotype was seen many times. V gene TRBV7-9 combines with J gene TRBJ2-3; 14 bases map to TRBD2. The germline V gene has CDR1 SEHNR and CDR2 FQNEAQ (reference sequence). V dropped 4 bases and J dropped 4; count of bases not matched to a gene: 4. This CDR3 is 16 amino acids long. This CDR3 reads CASSSGTSGSPDTQYF. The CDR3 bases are TGTGCCAGCAGCTCCGGGACTAGCGGGAGCCCAGATACGCAGTATTTT.

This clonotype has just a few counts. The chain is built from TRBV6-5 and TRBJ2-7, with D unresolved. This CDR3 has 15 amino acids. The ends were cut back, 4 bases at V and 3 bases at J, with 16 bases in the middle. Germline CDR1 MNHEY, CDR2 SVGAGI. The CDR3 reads CASSSPRYSRYEQYF. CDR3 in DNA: TGTGCCAGCAGTTCCCCTCGGTATAGCCGCTACGAGCAGTACTTC.

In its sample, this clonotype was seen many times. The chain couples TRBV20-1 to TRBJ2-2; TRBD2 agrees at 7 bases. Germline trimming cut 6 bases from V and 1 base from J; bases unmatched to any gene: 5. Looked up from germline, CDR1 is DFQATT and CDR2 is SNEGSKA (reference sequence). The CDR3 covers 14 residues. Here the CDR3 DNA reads TGCAGTGCGGGATTAGCGGGGAACACCGGGGAGCTGTTTTTT. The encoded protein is CSAGLAGNTGELFF.

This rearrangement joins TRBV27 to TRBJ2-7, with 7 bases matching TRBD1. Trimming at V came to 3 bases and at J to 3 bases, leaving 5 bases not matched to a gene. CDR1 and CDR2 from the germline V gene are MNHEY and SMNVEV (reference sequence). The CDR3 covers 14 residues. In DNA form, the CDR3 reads TGTGCCAGCAGTTTCGGCAGGGGGAACTACGAGCAGTACTTC. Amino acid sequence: CASSFGRGNYEQYF.

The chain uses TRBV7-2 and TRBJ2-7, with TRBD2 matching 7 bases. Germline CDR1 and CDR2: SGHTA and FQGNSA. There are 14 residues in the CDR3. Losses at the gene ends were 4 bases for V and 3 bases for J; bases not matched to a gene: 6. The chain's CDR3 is CASSSSSGHYEQYF. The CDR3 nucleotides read TGTGCCAGCAGCTCCTCTAGCGGACACTACGAGCAGTACTTC.

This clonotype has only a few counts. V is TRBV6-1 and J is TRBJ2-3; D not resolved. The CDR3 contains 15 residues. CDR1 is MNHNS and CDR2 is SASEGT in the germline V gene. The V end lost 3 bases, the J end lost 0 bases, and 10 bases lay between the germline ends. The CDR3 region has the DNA TGTGCCAGCAGTGACCAAGGGTGGAGCACAGATACGCAGTATTTT. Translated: CASSDQGWSTDTQYF.

The CDR3 sequence: CASLAGTQETQYF. The CDR3 DNA is TGTGCCAGTCTAGCGGGGACCCAAGAGACCCAGTACTTC. This chain links TRBV12-3 or TRBV12-4 with TRBJ2-5; 9 nucleotides agree with TRBD2. The CDR3 length is 13 residues. After removal of 9 bases from V and 1 base from J, the junction contained 3 bases not matched to a gene.

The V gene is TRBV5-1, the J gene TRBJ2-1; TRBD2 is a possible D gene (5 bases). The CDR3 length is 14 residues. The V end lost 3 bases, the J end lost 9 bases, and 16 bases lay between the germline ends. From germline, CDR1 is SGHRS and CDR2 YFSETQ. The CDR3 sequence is CASSYRRWGAEQFF. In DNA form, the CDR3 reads TGCGCCAGCAGCTACCGGCGGTGGGGAGCTGAGCAGTTCTTC.

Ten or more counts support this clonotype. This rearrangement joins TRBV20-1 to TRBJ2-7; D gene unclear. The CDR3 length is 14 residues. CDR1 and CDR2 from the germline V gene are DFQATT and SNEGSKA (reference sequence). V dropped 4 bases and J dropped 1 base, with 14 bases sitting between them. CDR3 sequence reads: CSAKMVALSYEQYF. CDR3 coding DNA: TGCAGTGCTAAGATGGTAGCCCTATCCTACGAGCAGTACTTC.

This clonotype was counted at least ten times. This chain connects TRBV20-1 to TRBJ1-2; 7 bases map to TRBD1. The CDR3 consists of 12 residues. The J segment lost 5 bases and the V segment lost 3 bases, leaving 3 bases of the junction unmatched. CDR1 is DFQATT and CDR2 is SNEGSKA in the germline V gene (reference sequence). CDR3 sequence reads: CSARTGNYGYTF. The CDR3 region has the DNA TGCAGTGCTAGGACAGGGAATTATGGCTACACCTTC.

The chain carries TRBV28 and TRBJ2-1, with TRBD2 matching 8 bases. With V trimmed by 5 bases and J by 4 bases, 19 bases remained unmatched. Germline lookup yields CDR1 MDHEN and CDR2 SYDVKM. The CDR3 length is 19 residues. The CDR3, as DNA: TGTGCCAGCAGTACCCCCTTTACGGGCGGGGGGCGATCTTACAATGAGCAGTTCTTC. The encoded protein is CASSTPFTGGGRSYNEQFF.

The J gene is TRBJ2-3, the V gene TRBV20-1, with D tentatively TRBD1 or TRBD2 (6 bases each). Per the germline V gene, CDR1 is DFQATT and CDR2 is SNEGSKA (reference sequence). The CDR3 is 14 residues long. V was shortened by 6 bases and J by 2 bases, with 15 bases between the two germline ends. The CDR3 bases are TGCAGTGCCGAGGGGGGACTCTCCACAGATACGCAGTATTTT. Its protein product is CSAEGGLSTDTQYF.

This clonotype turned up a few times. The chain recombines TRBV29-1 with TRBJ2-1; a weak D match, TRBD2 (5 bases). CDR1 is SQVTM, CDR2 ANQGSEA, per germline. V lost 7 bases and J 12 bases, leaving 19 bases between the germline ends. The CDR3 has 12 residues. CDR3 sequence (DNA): TGCAGCGCCACGGACGGGGTAGGAGGGCAGTTCTTC. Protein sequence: CSATDGVGGQFF.

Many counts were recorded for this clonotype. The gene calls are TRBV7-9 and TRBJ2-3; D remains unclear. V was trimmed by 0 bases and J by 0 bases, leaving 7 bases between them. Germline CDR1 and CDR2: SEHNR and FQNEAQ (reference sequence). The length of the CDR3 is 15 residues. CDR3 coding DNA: TGTGCCAGCAGCTTAGCGCAGGAAAGCACAGATACGCAGTATTTT. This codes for CASSLAQESTDTQYF.